In this sample, the clone carrying this T cell receptor beta chain turned up a few times. TCRdb's table, derived via immunoSEQ multiplex PCR, lists solely in-frame clones and lacks some. The data hold about 230,000 clones, with about 88% observed a single time. Trimming took off 3 bases at V and 2 bases at J, with 8 bases between the two ends. The germline V gene has CDR1 SEHNR and CDR2 FQNEAQ (reference sequence). The CDR3 has 13 residues. The record originates from a study of blood T cell repertoires in COVID-19. Study details: Specimens from acute and convalescent COVID-19 originated in the United States, Italy and Spain.

This chain joins TRBV7-9 and TRBJ2-7; D is perhaps TRBD2 (5 bases). Sequencing input: peripheral blood. The receptor was isolated from a man aged 35-49 years with acute or convalescent COVID-19. In DNA form, the CDR3 reads TGTGCCAGCAGCTTTAGGACTCCCTACGAGCAGTACTTC. The encoded protein is CASSFRTPYEQYF.